This T cell receptor beta chain was identified in a study of T-cell memory formation after mild COVID-19. V lost 6 bases, J lost 7 bases, and 5 bases stayed unmatched. The CDR3 totals 12 residues. Per germline, CDR1 SQVTM and CDR2 ANQGSEA. Via MiXCR, TCRdb re-called the 5' RACE reads, giving one row per CDR3 protein. Found here are some 300,000 distinct CDR3 sequences, 15% to 20% of them singletons; the top ten hold 21%. Sequenced material: PBMCs or a T cell subset sorted from them (not recorded which). The receptor comes from a man between 18 and 29 years old who had mild COVID-19 (a few samples of this study predate the infection). Cell type and time point are not known. V and J are TRBV29-1 and TRBJ1-5; 8 bases are shared with TRBD1. CDR3 coding DNA: TGCAGCGTGAGGACAGGGCTGCAGCCCCAGCATTTT. It translates to CSVRTGLQPQHF.